These 9 T cell receptor beta chains came from one sample sequenced in a study of T cells in women clearing cervical HPV infection. Measured with immunoSEQ multiplex PCR; TCRdb has only the in-frame clones, and not every one. The clone table shows 25,000 to 35,000 clones, with the ten largest holding approximately 20%. Sequencing was carried out using blood buffy coat. The receptors were sampled from a woman between 18 and 75 years old with a cervical HPV16 infection that either progressed to CIN3+ or cleared (not recorded which).

The sequenced part of the CDR3 DNA is TGCAGTGCTACGGAGGGGGCGGGGAATGAG. Translating it yields CSATEGAGNE. The complete CDR3 reads CSATEGAGNEQFF. The chain uses TRBV20-1 and TRBJ2-1; D might be TRBD1 (7 bases). Read coverage stops 3 residues before the CDR3 terminus; the germline J gene supplies the remainder. The CDR3 is made up of 13 amino acids. The V end lost 4 bases, the J end lost 7 bases, and 14 bases lay between the germline ends. The V gene's germline CDR1 is DFQATT and CDR2 SNEGSKA (reference sequence).

With respect to this clone: The read ends 3 residues early relative to the CDR3; the germline J gene fills the gap. The chain couples TRBV5-6 to TRBJ2-3; 10 nucleotides line up with TRBD1. The germline gives CDR1 SGHDT, CDR2 YYEEEE. The CDR3 spans 14 residues. The covered CDR3 bases are TGTGCCAGCAGTCGGGGACAGGGGCAAGAGACG. Protein product: CASSRGQGQET. Given in full, the CDR3 is CASSRGQGQETQYF. Full variable domain (outside the CDR3, taken from reference TRBV5-6 and TRBJ2-3): DAGVTQSPTHLIKTRGQQVTLRCSPKSGHDTVSWYQQALGQGPQFIFQYYEEEERQRGNFPDRFSGHQFPNYSSELNVNALLLGDSALYLCASSRGQGQETQYFGPGTRLTVL.

Concerning this clone: The read terminates 3 residues before the CDR3 end, so the remaining end is supplied by the germline J gene. V is TRBV7-2 and J is TRBJ2-2; tentatively, D is TRBD1 (6 bases). From germline, CDR1 is SGHTA and CDR2 FQGNSA. There are 12 residues in the CDR3. The CDR3 here is CASSLDARGLFF. The CDR3 DNA, read in part, is TGTGCCAGCAGCTTAGATGCCAGGGGG. Complete variable domain (other parts from reference TRBV7-2 and TRBJ2-2): GAGVSQSPSNKVTEKGKDVELRCDPISGHTALYWYRQSLGQGLEFLIYFQGNSAPDKSGLPSDRFSAERTGGSVSTLTIQRTQQEDSAVYLCASSLDARGLFFGEGSRLTVL.

In the case of this clone: The DNA ends 3 residues before the CDR3 does, and the rest of the CDR3 is filled in from the germline J gene. The gene calls are TRBV7-6 and TRBJ2-7; possibly TRBD1 for D (5 bases). Trimming removed 5 bases at V and 5 bases at J, with 13 bases between. Germline CDR1 reads SGHVS; CDR2 reads FNYEAQ. The CDR3 contains 13 residues. CDR3 DNA, as far as it was read: TGTGCCAGCAGCCCCCCAGGGTTCCACGAG. Amino acids: CASSPPGFHE. The complete CDR3 sequence is CASSPPGFHEQYF.

About this clone itself: The read terminates 3 residues ahead of where the CDR3 ends, so the germline J gene completes it. Different DNA sequences within this sample yield the same CDR3. The chain has TRBV5-1 and TRBJ1-3, with D unclear. Per germline, CDR1 SGHRS and CDR2 YFSETQ. The CDR3 sequence is 16 residues long. The V and J ends lost 0 bases and 0 bases respectively, with 10 bases between them. Incomplete CDR3 DNA: TGCGCCAGCAGCTTGGGACAACTCACCTCTGGAAACACC. Amino acids: CASSLGQLTSGNT. The entire CDR3 reads CASSLGQLTSGNTIYF.

Worth noting for this clone: The observed sequence ends 3 residues before the CDR3 terminus, with the missing tail filled in from the germline J gene. This chain joins TRBV13 and TRBJ1-5; possible D gene TRBD1, 6 bases. V lost 4 bases and J 4 bases, leaving 14 bases between the germline ends. CDR3 length: 15 amino acids. Germline-derived CDR1 and CDR2 are PRHDT and FYEKMQ (reference sequence). The sequenced part of the CDR3 DNA is TGTGCCAGCAGCTGGGGGGGGCGCTCAAATCAGCCC. Its translation is CASSWGGRSNQP. The entire CDR3 protein is CASSWGGRSNQPQHF.

Worth noting for this clone: Read sequence stops 3 residues before the CDR3 end, and the germline J gene provides the missing end. This chain links TRBV20-1 with TRBJ2-5; D is ambiguous. The CDR3 totals 11 residues. Germline V CDR1 and CDR2: DFQATT, SNEGSKA (reference sequence). The germline V and J ends were trimmed by 5 bases and 5 bases, with 9 bases remaining between them. The DNA read from the CDR3 is TGCAGTGCTGGCCCAAGGGAGACC. Translated: CSAGPRET. The whole CDR3 region reads CSAGPRETQYF.

About this clone itself: Sequencing ends 3 residues short of the CDR3 end; the germline J gene provides the rest. The chain employs TRBV11-2 and TRBJ2-1, with 11 nucleotides matching TRBD2. Germline V gene data show CDR1 as SGHAT and CDR2 as FQNNGV. This CDR3 spans 15 amino acids. V lost 4 bases to trimming and J lost 5 bases; unmatched junction nucleotides: 4. CDR3 DNA (partial): TGTGCCAGCAGCTCAAGACTAGCGGGGAACAATGAG. This sequence encodes CASSSRLAGNNE. The full CDR3 reads CASSSRLAGNNEQFF.

Details on this clone: The read ends 3 residues shy of where the CDR3 ends; the end is completed using the germline J gene. The chain recombines TRBV7-3 with TRBJ2-3; maybe TRBD1 (5 bases). The V end lost 2 bases, the J end lost 3 bases, and 6 bases lay between the germline ends. The germline V gene has CDR1 SGHTA and CDR2 FQGTGA. The CDR3 is 13 amino acids. The CDR3 sequence: CASSLSGTDTQYF. The CDR3 DNA, read in part, is TGTGCCAGCAGCTTATCAGGGACAGATACG.